The rows below give T cell receptor beta chains drawn from one sample of a study of T cell responses to AZD1222 COVID-19 vaccine. TCRdb's copy holds only in-frame clones and misses some; the assay was immunoSEQ multiplex PCR. In the table there are some 100,000 clones, over 80% of which are singletons. The input for sequencing was peripheral blood, taken on day 0 of AZD1222 vaccination. These receptors were taken from an adult in good health. Both conserved end residues are part of each CDR3. A D gene is named only where the DNA matches it firmly. Some rows mark clone size as missing; the rest say once, few, many or name a class of expanded clone.

d_gene: TRBD1
abundance: NA
v_gene: TRBV4-1
j_gene: TRBJ1-1
CDR3aa: CASSHPTGAEVSTILNTEAFF
CDR3nt: TGCGCCAGCAGCCACCCGACAGGGGCTGAAGTCTCCACCATTTTGAACACTGAAGCTTTCTTT

d_gene: NA
abundance: NA
v_gene: TRBV11-2
j_gene: TRBJ2-3
CDR3aa: CASSLRSTDTQYF
CDR3nt: TGTGCCAGCAGCTTGCGGAGCACAGATACGCAGTATTTT

d_gene: NA
abundance: once
v_gene: TRBV5-1
j_gene: TRBJ2-3
CDR3aa: CASSLEGITDTQYF
CDR3nt: TGCGCCAGCAGCTTGGAGGGGATCACAGATACGCAGTATTTT

d_gene: TRBD1
abundance: NA
v_gene: TRBV7-2
j_gene: TRBJ1-2
CDR3aa: CASSLVGQGYGYTF
CDR3nt: TGTGCCAGCAGCTTAGTGGGACAGGGCTATGGCTACACCTTC

d_gene: NA
abundance: NA
v_gene: TRBV29-1
j_gene: TRBJ2-4
CDR3aa: CSVARENIQYF
CDR3nt: TGCAGCGTTGCACGAGAAAACATTCAGTACTTC

d_gene: TRBD1
abundance: NA
v_gene: TRBV3-1/TRBV3-2
j_gene: TRBJ1-1
CDR3aa: CASIGQGNTEAFF
CDR3nt: TGTGCCAGCATCGGACAGGGGAACACTGAAGCTTTCTTT

d_gene: NA
abundance: NA
v_gene: TRBV12-3/TRBV12-4
j_gene: TRBJ1-1
CDR3aa: CASSLFSETEAFF
CDR3nt: TGTGCCAGCAGTTTATTCAGTGAAACTGAAGCTTTCTTT

d_gene: TRBD2
abundance: once
v_gene: TRBV4-3
j_gene: TRBJ2-3
CDR3aa: CASSQEPAGGQYF
CDR3nt: TGCGCCAGCAGCCAAGAACCAGCGGGAGGGCAGTATTTT

d_gene: TRBD2
abundance: NA
v_gene: TRBV10-2
j_gene: TRBJ2-2
CDR3aa: CASSEDSVAGGHTGELFF
CDR3nt: TGCGCCAGCAGTGAGGATTCGGTAGCGGGGGGGCACACCGGGGAGCTGTTTTTT

d_gene: NA
abundance: NA
v_gene: TRBV30
j_gene: TRBJ1-1
CDR3aa: CAWSGTGTAAFF
CDR3nt: TGTGCCTGGAGCGGTACCGGGACTGCAGCTTTCTTT

d_gene: NA
abundance: NA
v_gene: TRBV3-1/TRBV3-2
j_gene: TRBJ2-2
CDR3aa: CASSQERGAGNTGELFF
CDR3nt: TGTGCCAGCAGCCAAGAACGGGGAGCGGGGAACACCGGGGAGCTGTTTTTT

d_gene: TRBD1
abundance: NA
v_gene: TRBV6-5
j_gene: TRBJ1-1
CDR3aa: CASSFGQGGAEAFF
CDR3nt: TGTGCCAGCAGTTTTGGACAGGGGGGGGCTGAAGCTTTCTTT

d_gene: NA
abundance: NA
v_gene: TRBV29-1
j_gene: TRBJ2-2
CDR3aa: CSVEERTGELFF
CDR3nt: TGCAGCGTTGAAGAGAGGACCGGGGAGCTGTTTTTT

d_gene: TRBD1
abundance: few
v_gene: TRBV7-2
j_gene: TRBJ2-1
CDR3aa: CASSLWDRANNEQFF
CDR3nt: TGTGCCAGCAGCTTGTGGGACAGGGCTAACAATGAGCAGTTCTTC

d_gene: NA
abundance: NA
v_gene: TRBV9
j_gene: TRBJ2-7
CDR3aa: CASSVGPPAYEQYF
CDR3nt: TGTGCCAGCAGCGTCGGGCCTCCCGCCTACGAGCAGTACTTC

d_gene: NA
abundance: NA
v_gene: TRBV3-1/TRBV3-2
j_gene: TRBJ2-1
CDR3aa: CASSRGGAALGEQFF
CDR3nt: TGTGCCAGCAGCAGGGGCGGGGCAGCTCTAGGTGAGCAGTTCTTC

d_gene: NA
abundance: NA
v_gene: TRBV7-2
j_gene: TRBJ2-7
CDR3aa: CASSPQGWRAEQYF
CDR3nt: TGTGCCAGCAGCCCCCAGGGTTGGCGGGCCGAGCAGTACTTC

d_gene: NA
abundance: NA
v_gene: TRBV7-9
j_gene: TRBJ1-5
CDR3aa: CASSSLGGSNQPQHF
CDR3nt: TGTGCCAGCAGCTCCCTAGGGGGAAGCAATCAGCCCCAGCATTTT

d_gene: NA
abundance: NA
v_gene: TRBV5-1
j_gene: TRBJ1-6
CDR3aa: CASSPSEVGSPLHF
CDR3nt: TGCGCCAGCAGCCCATCGGAGGTAGGCTCACCCCTCCACTTT

d_gene: NA
abundance: NA
v_gene: TRBV30
j_gene: TRBJ2-3
CDR3aa: CAWSAGGHDTQYF
CDR3nt: TGTGCCTGGAGTGCCGGGGGGCACGATACGCAGTATTTT

d_gene: TRBD1
abundance: NA
v_gene: TRBV5-1
j_gene: TRBJ2-2
CDR3aa: CASRLGTANTGELFF
CDR3nt: TGCGCCAGCAGATTGGGGACAGCTAACACCGGGGAGCTGTTTTTT

d_gene: NA
abundance: few
v_gene: TRBV19
j_gene: TRBJ1-4
CDR3aa: CASWRVGTNEKLFF
CDR3nt: TGTGCCAGTTGGCGTGTAGGCACTAATGAAAAACTGTTTTTT

d_gene: NA
abundance: NA
v_gene: TRBV5-8
j_gene: TRBJ2-3
CDR3aa: CASSPLGESTDTQYF
CDR3nt: TGTGCCAGCAGCCCGCTCGGCGAGAGCACAGATACGCAGTATTTT

d_gene: TRBD2
abundance: NA
v_gene: TRBV25-1
j_gene: TRBJ2-7
CDR3aa: CASSREGFYSEQYF
CDR3nt: TGTGCCAGCAGCCGGGAGGGCTTCTACAGCGAGCAGTACTTC

d_gene: NA
abundance: NA
v_gene: TRBV18
j_gene: TRBJ2-6
CDR3aa: CASSPTGESGANVLTF
CDR3nt: TGTGCCAGCTCACCAACAGGCGAGTCTGGGGCCAACGTCCTGACTTTC

d_gene: NA
abundance: NA
v_gene: TRBV19
j_gene: TRBJ1-1
CDR3aa: CASSIGPRATEAFF
CDR3nt: TGTGCCAGTAGTATAGGGCCCAGGGCCACTGAAGCTTTCTTT

d_gene: TRBD1
abundance: NA
v_gene: TRBV5-1
j_gene: TRBJ1-4
CDR3aa: CASSRTPGTGAEKLFF
CDR3nt: TGCGCCAGCAGCCGTACCCCCGGGACAGGGGCCGAAAAACTGTTTTTT

d_gene: NA
abundance: NA
v_gene: TRBV4-1
j_gene: TRBJ1-4
CDR3aa: CASSQPRRGSANEKLFF
CDR3nt: TGCGCCAGCAGCCAACCGCGACGGGGGTCGGCTAATGAAAAACTGTTTTTT

d_gene: NA
abundance: once
v_gene: TRBV5-6
j_gene: TRBJ1-4
CDR3aa: CASSLVAAGSQEKLFF
CDR3nt: TGTGCCAGCAGCTTGGTGGCCGCGGGGTCACAAGAAAAACTGTTTTTT

d_gene: TRBD2
abundance: NA
v_gene: TRBV2
j_gene: TRBJ2-2
CDR3aa: CASLSGGSNTGELFF
CDR3nt: TGTGCCAGTCTTAGCGGGGGGTCGAACACCGGGGAGCTGTTTTTT

d_gene: NA
abundance: NA
v_gene: TRBV28
j_gene: TRBJ1-5
CDR3aa: CASRGADGQPQHF
CDR3nt: TGTGCCAGCAGGGGGGCTGACGGTCAGCCCCAGCATTTT

d_gene: NA
abundance: NA
v_gene: TRBV6-2/TRBV6-3
j_gene: TRBJ2-1
CDR3aa: CASSRQDGEQFF
CDR3nt: TGTGCCAGCAGCCGACAGGACGGCGAGCAGTTCTTC

d_gene: TRBD1
abundance: NA
v_gene: TRBV7-6
j_gene: TRBJ2-1
CDR3aa: CASSKRPGQGADEQFF
CDR3nt: TGTGCCAGCAGCAAGAGGCCGGGACAGGGGGCCGATGAGCAGTTCTTC

d_gene: NA
abundance: NA
v_gene: TRBV27
j_gene: TRBJ2-5
CDR3aa: CASSLSKGETQYF
CDR3nt: TGTGCCAGCAGTCTCTCCAAAGGCGAGACCCAGTACTTC

d_gene: NA
abundance: once
v_gene: TRBV11-2
j_gene: TRBJ2-1
CDR3aa: CASSLDSRLQFF
CDR3nt: TGTGCCAGCAGCTTAGATAGCAGACTGCAGTTCTTC

d_gene: NA
abundance: NA
v_gene: TRBV4-2
j_gene: TRBJ1-5
CDR3aa: CASSQDGGRNQPQHF
CDR3nt: TGTGCCAGCAGCCAAGACGGAGGCAGAAATCAGCCCCAGCATTTT

d_gene: TRBD1
abundance: NA
v_gene: TRBV7-9
j_gene: TRBJ1-2
CDR3aa: CASSFGDRGNYGYTF
CDR3nt: TGTGCCAGCAGCTTTGGGGACAGAGGGAACTATGGCTACACCTTC

d_gene: NA
abundance: NA
v_gene: TRBV15
j_gene: TRBJ2-2
CDR3aa: CATSRLRGGRGPGVNTGELFF
CDR3nt: TGTGCCACCAGCAGACTGAGAGGCGGACGTGGGCCAGGCGTTAACACCGGGGAGCTGTTTTTT

d_gene: NA
abundance: once
v_gene: TRBV21-1
j_gene: TRBJ2-6
CDR3aa: CASSKVDRGANVLTF
CDR3nt: TGTGCCAGCAGCAAAGTGGACAGGGGTGCCAACGTCCTGACTTTC

d_gene: NA
abundance: NA
v_gene: TRBV6-1
j_gene: TRBJ1-2
CDR3aa: CASSDPGRGSYGYTF
CDR3nt: TGTGCCAGCAGTGACCCCGGCAGAGGAAGCTATGGCTACACCTTC

d_gene: NA
abundance: once
v_gene: TRBV11-2
j_gene: TRBJ2-2
CDR3aa: CASSSLAGAGGELFF
CDR3nt: TGTGCCAGCAGCTCCCTGGCGGGGGCGGGCGGGGAGCTGTTTTTT

d_gene: NA
abundance: NA
v_gene: TRBV20-1
j_gene: TRBJ1-4
CDR3aa: CSASIWWQKLFF
CDR3nt: TGCAGTGCTAGTATATGGTGGCAAAAACTGTTTTTT

d_gene: TRBD1
abundance: once
v_gene: TRBV7-2
j_gene: TRBJ2-1
CDR3aa: CASSPLGQGYNEQFF
CDR3nt: TGTGCCAGCAGCCCTCTGGGACAGGGTTACAATGAGCAGTTCTTC

d_gene: TRBD2
abundance: NA
v_gene: TRBV7-2
j_gene: TRBJ2-7
CDR3aa: CASDRAGGREQYF
CDR3nt: TGTGCCAGCGACCGCGCGGGGGGGCGTGAGCAGTACTTC

d_gene: TRBD1
abundance: NA
v_gene: TRBV11-2
j_gene: TRBJ1-6
CDR3aa: CASSKSGTANSPLHF
CDR3nt: TGTGCCAGCAGCAAGAGCGGGACAGCTAATTCACCCCTCCACTTT

d_gene: TRBD1
abundance: NA
v_gene: TRBV5-4
j_gene: TRBJ1-1
CDR3aa: CASSSGQGVTEAFF
CDR3nt: TGTGCCAGCAGCTCGGGACAGGGGGTCACTGAAGCTTTCTTT